The clone carrying this TCR beta chain occurred a few times. Its antigen is unidentified. This record comes from a study of cytomegalovirus exposure and HLA in healthy donors. General observations from the study: Equally common other TCR beta chains were less clonally expanded than HLA-associated ones, a later analysis found.

The PCR had 60 Vbeta and 13 Jbeta primers. TCRdb's copy holds only in-frame clones and misses some; the assay was immunoSEQ multiplex PCR. The table lists more than 70,000 clones, 70% to 80% of them singletons. The sequence derives from a woman between 45 and 60 years old in good health and CMV-seropositive. What was sequenced was PBMCs.

The CDR3 sequence is CASSFSGDTEAFF. Here the CDR3 DNA reads TGTGCCAGCAGCTTCTCAGGGGATACTGAAGCTTTCTTT. The chain has TRBV7-2 and TRBJ1-1, with D perhaps TRBD1 (6 bases). This CDR3 has 13 amino acids. V was clipped by 3 bases and J by 5 bases, with 10 bases between them. CDR1 SGHTA and CDR2 FQGNSA come from the germline V gene. Combining the CDR3 with reference TRBV7-2 and TRBJ1-1 gives the whole variable domain GAGVSQSPSNKVTEKGKDVELRCDPISGHTALYWYRQSLGQGLEFLIYFQGNSAPDKSGLPSDRFSAERTGGSVSTLTIQRTQQEDSAVYLCASSFSGDTEAFFGQGTRLTVV.